This is a list of T cell receptor beta chains from one sample in a study of T-cell memory formation after mild COVID-19. Each CDR3 protein gets one entry after TCRdb re-called the 5' RACE reads with MiXCR. This sample has some 260,000 distinct CDR3 sequences; over 15% occur once, and the top ten carry approximately 3.5%. The source material was PBMCs or a T cell subset sorted from them (not recorded which). The receptors come from a man between 18 and 35 years old who had mild COVID-19 (a few samples of this study predate the infection). Cell type and time point are not known. Each CDR3 is given with its conserved first and last residue. Each record gives: D gene, V gene, J gene, clone size, CDR3 protein, CDR3 DNA. A D gene is named only where the DNA matches it firmly. Clone size is not always given. Where it is, it says once, few, many or a class for expanded clones.

D gene: .
V gene: TRBV5-4
J gene: TRBJ2-6
clone size: few
CDR3 protein: CASSAADGPNVLTF
CDR3 DNA: TGTGCCAGCAGCGCGGCGGACGGCCCAAACGTCCTGACTTTC

D gene: .
V gene: TRBV7-2
J gene: TRBJ1-5
clone size: .
CDR3 protein: CASSIGGVRPQHF
CDR3 DNA: TGTGCCAGCAGCATAGGAGGGGTGAGGCCCCAGCATTTT

D gene: .
V gene: TRBV20-1
J gene: TRBJ1-4
clone size: few
CDR3 protein: CSARDWQGGEKLFF
CDR3 DNA: TGCAGTGCTAGAGATTGGCAGGGTGGGGAAAAACTGTTTTTT

D gene: .
V gene: TRBV3-1
J gene: TRBJ2-6
clone size: few
CDR3 protein: CASSQGGANVLTF
CDR3 DNA: TGTGCCAGCAGCCAAGGTGGGGCCAACGTCCTGACTTTC

D gene: .
V gene: TRBV20-1
J gene: TRBJ1-2
clone size: .
CDR3 protein: CSAGRPTTYGYTF
CDR3 DNA: TGCAGTGCAGGACGACCCACAACTTATGGCTACACCTTC

D gene: .
V gene: TRBV5-1
J gene: TRBJ1-2
clone size: .
CDR3 protein: CASSLDDDRRSYTF
CDR3 DNA: TGCGCCAGCAGCTTGGATGACGACCGACGGAGCTACACCTTC

D gene: .
V gene: TRBV5-1
J gene: TRBJ2-2
clone size: few
CDR3 protein: CASTLGSLATTGELFF
CDR3 DNA: TGCGCCAGCACCTTGGGATCCTTAGCAACCACCGGGGAGCTGTTTTTT

D gene: TRBD1
V gene: TRBV7-9
J gene: TRBJ1-2
clone size: once
CDR3 protein: CASSAETGGSGYTF
CDR3 DNA: TGTGCCAGCAGCGCCGAGACAGGGGGCAGCGGCTACACCTTC

D gene: TRBD1
V gene: TRBV29-1
J gene: TRBJ1-1
clone size: .
CDR3 protein: CSVGTAMNTEAFF
CDR3 DNA: TGCAGCGTAGGGACAGCTATGAACACTGAAGCTTTCTTT

D gene: .
V gene: TRBV7-9
J gene: TRBJ1-6
clone size: few
CDR3 protein: CASSLVDGDSPLHF
CDR3 DNA: TGTGCCAGCAGCTTAGTAGATGGGGATTCACCCCTCCACTTT

D gene: TRBD1
V gene: TRBV10-2
J gene: TRBJ1-2
clone size: few
CDR3 protein: CASTRTGEGYGYTF
CDR3 DNA: TGCGCCAGCACCAGGACAGGGGAGGGTTATGGCTACACCTTC

D gene: .
V gene: TRBV29-1
J gene: TRBJ2-7
clone size: .
CDR3 protein: CSVGGAGRQYF
CDR3 DNA: TGCAGCGTTGGTGGAGCGGGCAGGCAGTACTTC

D gene: TRBD1
V gene: TRBV4-3
J gene: TRBJ1-2
clone size: .
CDR3 protein: CASSGPGQPNYGYTF
CDR3 DNA: TGCGCCAGCAGCGGGCCGGGACAGCCCAACTATGGCTACACCTTC

D gene: TRBD1
V gene: TRBV27
J gene: TRBJ1-6
clone size: .
CDR3 protein: CASSGDRVLFGNSPLHF
CDR3 DNA: TGTGCCAGCAGTGGGGACAGGGTTTTGTTTGGTAATTCACCCCTCCACTTT

D gene: .
V gene: TRBV5-1
J gene: TRBJ1-2
clone size: few
CDR3 protein: CASSSGGTNYGYTF
CDR3 DNA: TGCGCCAGCAGCTCGGGGGGGACTAACTATGGCTACACCTTC

D gene: TRBD2
V gene: TRBV5-4
J gene: TRBJ2-5
clone size: .
CDR3 protein: CASSHGGEETQYF
CDR3 DNA: TGTGCCAGCAGCCACGGGGGGGAAGAGACCCAGTACTTC

D gene: .
V gene: TRBV24-1
J gene: TRBJ2-1
clone size: .
CDR3 protein: CATSDSGHSYNEQFF
CDR3 DNA: TGTGCCACCAGTGATTCGGGGCACTCCTACAATGAGCAGTTCTTC

D gene: .
V gene: TRBV6-1
J gene: TRBJ1-4
clone size: few
CDR3 protein: CASSDPVAEKLFF
CDR3 DNA: TGTGCCAGCAGTGACCCGGTGGCGGAAAAACTGTTTTTT

D gene: TRBD1
V gene: TRBV10-3
J gene: TRBJ2-2
clone size: few
CDR3 protein: CATRTGGAKDTGELFF
CDR3 DNA: TGTGCCACCAGGACAGGGGGCGCGAAGGACACCGGGGAGCTGTTTTTT

D gene: .
V gene: TRBV7-2
J gene: TRBJ1-6
clone size: few
CDR3 protein: CASSMTGSGDSPLHF
CDR3 DNA: TGTGCCAGCAGCATGACCGGGTCTGGGGATTCACCCCTCCACTTT

D gene: .
V gene: TRBV20-1
J gene: TRBJ2-5
clone size: .
CDR3 protein: CSATGRETQYF
CDR3 DNA: TGCAGTGCTACGGGGAGGGAGACCCAGTACTTC

D gene: TRBD2
V gene: TRBV24-1
J gene: TRBJ2-5
clone size: .
CDR3 protein: CATSDPTSGHQETQYF
CDR3 DNA: TGTGCCACCAGTGATCCGACTAGCGGTCACCAAGAGACCCAGTACTTC

D gene: .
V gene: TRBV3-1
J gene: TRBJ1-2
clone size: .
CDR3 protein: CASSQRQAGYTF
CDR3 DNA: TGTGCCAGCAGCCAACGACAGGCGGGCTACACCTTC

D gene: .
V gene: TRBV5-1
J gene: TRBJ1-2
clone size: .
CDR3 protein: CASSRQDNYGYTF
CDR3 DNA: TGCGCCAGCAGCCGACAGGACAACTATGGCTACACCTTC

D gene: TRBD1
V gene: TRBV7-2
J gene: TRBJ2-2
clone size: .
CDR3 protein: CASSHARTGPTGELFF
CDR3 DNA: TGTGCCAGCAGCCACGCCCGGACAGGTCCCACCGGGGAGCTGTTTTTT

D gene: .
V gene: TRBV18
J gene: TRBJ2-1
clone size: few
CDR3 protein: CASSPPRNEQFF
CDR3 DNA: TGTGCCAGCTCACCTCCGCGCAATGAGCAGTTCTTC

D gene: .
V gene: TRBV11-2
J gene: TRBJ2-3
clone size: .
CDR3 protein: CASLSDTQYF
CDR3 DNA: TGTGCCAGCCTCAGTGATACGCAGTATTTT

D gene: TRBD2
V gene: TRBV15
J gene: TRBJ2-3
clone size: few
CDR3 protein: CATSRGGTDTQYF
CDR3 DNA: TGTGCCACCAGCCGGGGGGGCACAGATACGCAGTATTTT

D gene: TRBD2
V gene: TRBV4-2
J gene: TRBJ2-5
clone size: .
CDR3 protein: CASSQELAGGPRLRETQYF
CDR3 DNA: TGTGCCAGCAGCCAAGAGCTAGCGGGGGGGCCAAGGCTTCGAGAGACCCAGTACTTC

D gene: .
V gene: TRBV3-1
J gene: TRBJ1-6
clone size: .
CDR3 protein: CASSRQSSTLHF
CDR3 DNA: TGTGCCAGCTCAAGGCAAAGTTCGACCCTCCACTTT

D gene: .
V gene: TRBV28
J gene: TRBJ1-6
clone size: .
CDR3 protein: CASRRLRNSPLHF
CDR3 DNA: TGTGCCAGCAGGCGGCTACGGAATTCACCCCTCCACTTT

D gene: .
V gene: TRBV5-1
J gene: TRBJ1-2
clone size: few
CDR3 protein: CASSLSPGNNYGYTF
CDR3 DNA: TGCGCCAGCAGCTTGAGTCCGGGAAATAACTATGGCTACACCTTC

D gene: .
V gene: TRBV6-5
J gene: TRBJ1-2
clone size: .
CDR3 protein: CASTKRALQAGYTF
CDR3 DNA: TGTGCCAGCACCAAAAGGGCCCTACAGGCTGGCTACACCTTC

D gene: TRBD1
V gene: TRBV19
J gene: TRBJ2-5
clone size: .
CDR3 protein: CASTGQGQTQYF
CDR3 DNA: TGTGCCAGTACCGGACAGGGACAGACCCAGTACTTC

D gene: .
V gene: TRBV11-2
J gene: TRBJ1-2
clone size: .
CDR3 protein: CASSLDIEGVGYTF
CDR3 DNA: TGTGCCAGCAGCTTAGATATTGAGGGAGTTGGCTACACCTTC

D gene: .
V gene: TRBV28
J gene: TRBJ1-4
clone size: many
CDR3 protein: CASSSGGAAEKLFF
CDR3 DNA: TGTGCCAGCAGTTCCGGGGGGGCGGCTGAAAAACTGTTTTTT

D gene: .
V gene: TRBV5-8
J gene: TRBJ2-5
clone size: .
CDR3 protein: CASSLPSRGTQYF
CDR3 DNA: TGTGCCAGCAGCTTGCCTAGCCGGGGGACCCAGTACTTC

D gene: .
V gene: TRBV18
J gene: TRBJ2-1
clone size: .
CDR3 protein: CASSPRTDVQFF
CDR3 DNA: TGTGCCAGCTCACCAAGGACAGATGTGCAGTTCTTC

D gene: .
V gene: TRBV6-2/TRBV6-3
J gene: TRBJ1-1
clone size: many
CDR3 protein: CASKGTFRTEAFF
CDR3 DNA: TGTGCCAGCAAGGGGACCTTTAGGACTGAAGCTTTCTTT

D gene: TRBD1
V gene: TRBV5-8
J gene: TRBJ1-1
clone size: .
CDR3 protein: CASSLKTGGTEAFF
CDR3 DNA: TGTGCCAGCAGCCTAAAAACAGGGGGCACTGAAGCTTTCTTT

D gene: TRBD1
V gene: TRBV6-2/TRBV6-3
J gene: TRBJ2-7
clone size: .
CDR3 protein: CASQGAYEQYF
CDR3 DNA: TGTGCCTCCCAGGGGGCCTACGAGCAGTACTTC